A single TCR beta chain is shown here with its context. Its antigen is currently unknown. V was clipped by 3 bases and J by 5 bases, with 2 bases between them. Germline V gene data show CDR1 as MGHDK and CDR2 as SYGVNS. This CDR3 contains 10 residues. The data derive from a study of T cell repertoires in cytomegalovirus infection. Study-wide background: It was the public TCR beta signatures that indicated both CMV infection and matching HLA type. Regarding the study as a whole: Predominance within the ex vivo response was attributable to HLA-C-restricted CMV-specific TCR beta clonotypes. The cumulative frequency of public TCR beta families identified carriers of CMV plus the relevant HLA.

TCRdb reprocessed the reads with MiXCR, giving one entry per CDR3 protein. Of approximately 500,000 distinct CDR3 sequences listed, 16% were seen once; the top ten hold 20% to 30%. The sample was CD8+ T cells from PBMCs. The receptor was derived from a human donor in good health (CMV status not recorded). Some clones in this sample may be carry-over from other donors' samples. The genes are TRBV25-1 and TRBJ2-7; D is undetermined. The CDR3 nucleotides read TGTGCCAGCAGTGATCACGAGCAGTACTTC. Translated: CASSDHEQYF.